The text below deals with one TCR beta chain. What this receptor recognizes is not known. This specimen comes from a study of monozygotic twins with inflammatory bowel disease (dated 2019 in TCRdb). At the level of the whole study: A total of some 30 monozygotic twin pairs were included in the full study, comprising nine German pairs (four IBD-concordant, five IBD-discordant) and 19 IBD-discordant Danish pairs. The search for disease-associated traits relied mainly on comparing, within discordant pairs, IBD patients with their genetically identical healthy co-twins. Each individual had, on average, about 151 000 unique TCRalpha sequences and 181 000 unique TCRbeta sequences available for analysis. What the study reported, not specific to this receptor: Because patients received different immunosuppressive treatments, the repertoires may have picked up extra background noise and variability between individuals. IBD patients shared fewer clonotypes with other individuals than healthy twins did, most markedly in patients showing signs of disease activity. The analysis was unable to tell apart different T cell subtypes. No difference in repertoire similarity was observed between concordant and discordant twins, possibly owing to limited statistical power. A decrease in TCRbeta repertoire diversity, as measured by inverse Simpson index, was observed in IBD patients compared with their healthy co-twins. No single strong signal or clonotype linked to IBD turned up in the results, so the idea that one exists was not supported.

The germline V gene sets CDR1 to KGHDR and CDR2 to SFDVKD. Measured from the cysteine to the phenylalanine, the CDR3 is 17 residues long. DNA is not on record. The receptor library was made with 5' RACE. Each TCR library was prepared from about 3,300 ng of total RNA. For each sample, cDNA synthesis was carried out in eight separate reactions using SMARTScribe reverse transcriptase. During cDNA synthesis, template switching was used to introduce unique molecular identifiers that contained a 6-nucleotide sample barcode. Amplification of TCRalpha and TCRbeta cDNA involved two nested PCRs of around 15 and 9 cycles, and each PCR was followed by bead purification. Before amplification, the cDNA was treated with uracil DNA-glycosylase and purified using the QIAquick PCR purification kit. The second PCR added Illumina TruSeq-compatible adapters along with sample-specific barcodes. TapeStation and Qubit were used to check library quality and concentration, and about 5 ng of each library was pooled. Sequencing of pooled libraries was carried out on an Illumina HiSeq2500 single-index Rapid Run using 2 x 100 bp reads and custom sequencing primers. The original methods were these. PCR and sequencing errors were corrected by UMI-based consensus assembly using MiGEC version 1.2.6. V(D)J alignment, clonotype assembly and CDR3 extraction were performed with MiXCR version 2.1.1. Normalisation of gene usage, clonotype sharing and MAIT/NKT TCR abundance was achieved by analysing the top 1000, 10 000 and 20 000 clonotypes per sample. After downsampling to 27 000 UMIs, diversity was calculated as the inverse Simpson index using the vegan R package. Paired Mann-Whitney U tests were applied to discordant twin pairs, with Benjamini-Hochberg correction for multiple testing. TCRdb reprocessed the public reads and reports one entry per CDR3 protein sequence, without DNA. These V and J calls derive from TCRdb rather than the authors' analysis. The table for this sample lists around 370,000 distinct CDR3 sequences. Just over 2.5% of the sample goes to the ten largest clones.

A 2.5 ml peripheral blood sample was drawn into PAXgene tubes per donor and stored at -80°C. Without any T cell sorting, total RNA was extracted from whole blood using the PAXgene blood miRNA kit on an automated QIAcube. Peripheral blood from monozygotic twin pairs who were concordant or discordant for inflammatory bowel disease underwent deep TCRalpha and TCRbeta repertoire profiling using unique molecular barcoding. Smoking habits were recorded for all twin pairs, and individuals were classified as current, former or never smokers. The chain was built from TRBV24-1 and TRBJ2-1; TCRdb's D call of TRBD1 is untestable without DNA. The receptor was derived from a human donor with ulcerative colitis or Crohn's disease, or a healthy co-twin of an affected twin (not recorded which). The sequenced sample was blood. The CDR3 corresponds to CATSETPRGAINNEQFF.